This is a list of T cell receptor beta chains from one sample in a study of blood T cell repertoires in COVID-19. Assay: immunoSEQ multiplex PCR; the TCRdb copy retains only in-frame clones and omits some. The table includes fewer than 300,000 clones, approximately 91% detected once. Sequencing used PBMCs or T cells enriched from blood (not recorded which). These receptor sequences come from a middle-aged woman with acute COVID-19. The conserved cysteine and the conserved F or W are not part of the CDR3 here. Part of the rows lack a size; the others show once, few, many or a class for expanded clones.

v_call	j_call	clone_size	cdr3_aa
TRBV7-9	TRBJ2-7	-	ASSLAGAPYEQY
TRBV9	TRBJ1-2	-	ARTTGFYGYT
TRBV28	TRBJ1-5	-	ASSFFFRDSDQPQH
TRBV30	TRBJ1-3	-	AWNKGATNTIY
TRBV11-2	TRBJ2-1	-	ASSLGSGLASYNEQF
TRBV2	TRBJ2-2	-	ASRIGTANTGELF
TRBV24-1	TRBJ2-1	-	ATSDSRSGYNEQF
TRBV15	TRBJ2-3	-	ATSRGYGGVGDTQY
TRBV3-1/TRBV3-2	TRBJ1-6	-	ASSPRDRGSPLH
TRBV4-1	TRBJ2-2	-	ASSQDLRNTGELF
TRBV7-2	TRBJ1-4	-	ASSFTTATNEKLF
TRBV24-1	TRBJ1-2	few	ATSGITGNYGYT
TRBV19	TRBJ1-4	once	ASSSGMGFGEKLF
TRBV6-2/TRBV6-3	TRBJ2-2	-	ASSYRGTEVTGELF
TRBV7-3	TRBJ2-3	-	ASSSQGTDTDTQY
TRBV7-7	TRBJ2-7	once	ASSLMAGEYEQY
TRBV30	TRBJ2-1	-	AWNSWTSRGF
TRBV5-4	TRBJ1-1	-	ASSFQKGAQNTEAF
TRBV30	TRBJ2-2	-	AWSVNRDTGELF
TRBV4-2	TRBJ2-3	-	ASSPWGPGTDTQY
TRBV9	TRBJ2-1	-	ASSVGAGAYNEQF
TRBV7-9	TRBJ1-4	-	ASSLGVQGSEKLF
TRBV11-2	TRBJ1-2	-	ASSLEALGQGRGYT
TRBV7-2	TRBJ2-2	-	ASSLQAGGLNTGELF
TRBV18	TRBJ2-7	-	ASSPGTSGRNEQY
TRBV6-2/TRBV6-3	TRBJ2-1	-	ASSYPSGVYNEQF
TRBV7-2	TRBJ2-3	-	ASSPVAARTDTQY
TRBV4-1	TRBJ1-6	-	ASSQGRNNSPLH
TRBV6-4	TRBJ1-6	few	ASSDRSEDNSPLH
TRBV2	TRBJ2-7	-	ASTREFEQY
TRBV11-2	TRBJ1-2	-	ASSSLREGYGYT
TRBV11-3	TRBJ2-1	-	ASSLGRQGLTDEQF
TRBV4-1	TRBJ1-2	-	ASSQGSFYYYGYT
TRBV2	TRBJ2-7	-	ASREAGGGDFQQY
TRBV6-2/TRBV6-3	TRBJ2-2	-	ASSYGLLTRTGELF
TRBV7-8	TRBJ1-5	-	ASSLATGGVRQPQH
TRBV7-6	TRBJ1-5	-	ASSLGGLSNQPQH
TRBV19	TRBJ1-5	-	ASSIRGQGARGSNQPQH
TRBV7-2	TRBJ2-7	-	ASSFGYTSVYEQY
TRBV7-2	TRBJ1-5	-	ASSLALGYQPQH
TRBV4-3	TRBJ2-2	-	ASSHGSSGRAPNTGELF
TRBV3-1/TRBV3-2	TRBJ2-7	-	ASSPSTGSYEQY